What follows are 2 T cell receptor beta chains derived from one specimen sequenced in a study of blood T cell repertoires in COVID-19. Some clones are missing from TCRdb's copy, which holds only in-frame ones; the method was immunoSEQ multiplex PCR. The sample has 200,000 or so clones, more than 65% seen once. The sample taken for sequencing was peripheral blood. These TCRs come from a human donor in a cohort sampled during active COVID-19.

The chain couples TRBV4-1 to TRBJ2-7; 10 positions agree with TRBD1. The CDR3 spans 15 residues. The ends lost 4 bases at V and 7 bases at J; junction bases unmatched: 10. Germline V lookup: CDR1 MGHRA, CDR2 YSYEKL. Here the CDR3 reads CASSPGTGVLREQYF. In DNA form, the CDR3 reads TGCGCCAGCAGCCCCGGGACAGGGGTCCTTAGGGAGCAGTACTTC.

The chain carries TRBV18 and TRBJ1-3; D gene ambiguous. In germline, CDR1 is KGHSH, CDR2 LQKENI. This CDR3 spans 17 amino acids. V was cut by 2 bases and J by 0 bases, with 14 bases left in between. This chain's CDR3 is CASSPYSSTPSGNTIYF. CDR3 nucleotide sequence: TGTGCCAGCTCACCATATAGCAGTACACCCTCTGGAAACACCATATATTTT.